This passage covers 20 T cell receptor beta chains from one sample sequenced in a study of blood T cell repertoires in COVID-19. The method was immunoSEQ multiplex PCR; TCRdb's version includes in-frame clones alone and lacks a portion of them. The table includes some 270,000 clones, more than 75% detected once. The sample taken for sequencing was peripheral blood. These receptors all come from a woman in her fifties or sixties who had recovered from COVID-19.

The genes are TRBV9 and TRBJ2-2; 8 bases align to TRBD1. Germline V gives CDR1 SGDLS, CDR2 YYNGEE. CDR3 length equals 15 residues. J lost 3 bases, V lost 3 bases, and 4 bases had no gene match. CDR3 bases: TGTGCCAGCAGCGCCGGACAGGGACACACCGGGGAGCTGTTTTTT. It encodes CASSAGQGHTGELFF.

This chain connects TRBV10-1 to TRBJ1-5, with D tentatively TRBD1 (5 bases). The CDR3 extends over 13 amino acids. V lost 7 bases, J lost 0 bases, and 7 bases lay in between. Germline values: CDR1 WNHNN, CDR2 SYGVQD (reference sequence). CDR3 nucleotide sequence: TGCGCCAGCATTGACAGTAGCAATCAGCCCCAGCATTTT. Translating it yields CASIDSSNQPQHF.

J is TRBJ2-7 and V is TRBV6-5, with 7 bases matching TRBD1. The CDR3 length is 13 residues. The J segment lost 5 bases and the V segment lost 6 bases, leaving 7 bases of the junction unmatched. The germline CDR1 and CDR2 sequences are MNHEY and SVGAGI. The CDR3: CASSSDRVHEQYF. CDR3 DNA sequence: TGTGCCAGCAGCTCTGACAGGGTGCACGAGCAGTACTTC.

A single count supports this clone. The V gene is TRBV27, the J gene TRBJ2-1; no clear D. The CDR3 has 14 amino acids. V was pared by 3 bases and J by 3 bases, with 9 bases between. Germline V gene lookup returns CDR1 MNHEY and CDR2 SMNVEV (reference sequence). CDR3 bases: TGTGCCAGCAGTTTTACGCGGAACTACAATGAGCAGTTCTTC. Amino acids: CASSFTRNYNEQFF.

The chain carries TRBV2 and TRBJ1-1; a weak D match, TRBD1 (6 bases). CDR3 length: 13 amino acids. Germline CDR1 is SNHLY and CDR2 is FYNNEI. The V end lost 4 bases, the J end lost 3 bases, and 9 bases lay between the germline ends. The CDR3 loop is CASSVEGDTEAFF. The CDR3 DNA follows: TGTGCCAGCAGTGTTGAGGGGGACACTGAAGCTTTCTTT. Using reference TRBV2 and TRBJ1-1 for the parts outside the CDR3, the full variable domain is EPEVTQTPSHQVTQMGQEVILRCVPISNHLYFYWYRQILGQKVEFLVSFYNNEISEKSEIFDDQFSVERPDGSNFTLKIRSTKLEDSAMYFCASSVEGDTEAFFGQGTRLTVV.

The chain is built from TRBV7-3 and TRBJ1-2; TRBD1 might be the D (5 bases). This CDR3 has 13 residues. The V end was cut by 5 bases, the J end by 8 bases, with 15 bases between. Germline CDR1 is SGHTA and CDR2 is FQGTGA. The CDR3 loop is CASSLDKTSGYTF. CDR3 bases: TGTGCCAGCAGCCTGGACAAGACCAGCGGCTACACCTTC.

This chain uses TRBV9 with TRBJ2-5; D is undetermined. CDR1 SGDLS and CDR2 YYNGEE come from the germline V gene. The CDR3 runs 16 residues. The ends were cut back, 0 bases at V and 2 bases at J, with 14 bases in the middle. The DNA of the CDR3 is TGTGCCAGCAGCGTAGCGGTCGATCCTCCTCAAGAGACCCAGTACTTC. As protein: CASSVAVDPPQETQYF.

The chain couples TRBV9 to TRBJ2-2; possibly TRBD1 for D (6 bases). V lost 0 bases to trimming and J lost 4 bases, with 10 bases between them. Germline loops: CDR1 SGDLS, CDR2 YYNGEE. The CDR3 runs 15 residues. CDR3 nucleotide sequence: TGTGCCAGCAGCGTAGTAGGGGGAACCACCGGGGAGCTGTTTTTT. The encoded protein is CASSVVGGTTGELFF.

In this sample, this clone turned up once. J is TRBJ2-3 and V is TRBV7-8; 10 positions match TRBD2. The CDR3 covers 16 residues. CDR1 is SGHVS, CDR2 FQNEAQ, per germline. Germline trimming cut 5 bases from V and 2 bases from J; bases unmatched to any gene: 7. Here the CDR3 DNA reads TGTGCCAGCAGCCCTAGTACTAGCGGGGTCACAGATACGCAGTATTTT. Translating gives CASSPSTSGVTDTQYF.

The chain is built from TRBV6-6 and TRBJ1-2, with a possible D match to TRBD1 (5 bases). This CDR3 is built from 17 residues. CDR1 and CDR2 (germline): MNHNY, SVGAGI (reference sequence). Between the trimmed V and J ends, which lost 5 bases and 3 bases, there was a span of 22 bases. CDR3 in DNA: TGTGCCAGCAGTCCTCACGGTTGGAGGGGCGGTGACTATGGCTACACCTTC. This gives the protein CASSPHGWRGGDYGYTF.

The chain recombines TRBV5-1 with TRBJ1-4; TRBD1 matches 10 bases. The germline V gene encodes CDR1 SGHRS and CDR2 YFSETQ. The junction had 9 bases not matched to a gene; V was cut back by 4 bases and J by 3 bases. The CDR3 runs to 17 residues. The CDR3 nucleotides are TGCGCCAGCAGCATGGCTCCGGGACAGGGGTCTAATGAAAAACTGTTTTTT. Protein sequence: CASSMAPGQGSNEKLFF. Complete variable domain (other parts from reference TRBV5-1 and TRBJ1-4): KAGVTQTPRYLIKTRGQQVTLSCSPISGHRSVSWYQQTPGQGLQFLFEYFSETQRNKGNFPGRFSGRQFSNSRSEMNVSTLELGDSALYLCASSMAPGQGSNEKLFFGSGTQLSVL.

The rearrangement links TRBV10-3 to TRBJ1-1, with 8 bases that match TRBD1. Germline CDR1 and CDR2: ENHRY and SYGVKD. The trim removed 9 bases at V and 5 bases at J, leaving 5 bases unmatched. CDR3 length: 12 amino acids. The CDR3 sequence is CAIRQGMTEAFF. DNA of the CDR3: TGTGCCATACGACAGGGGATGACTGAAGCTTTCTTT.

This chain's CDR3 is CASSLYSDSLKGGYTF. The CDR3, as DNA: TGTGCCAGCAGTTTATATTCGGACAGCCTTAAAGGGGGCTACACCTTC. The chain employs TRBV27 and TRBJ1-2; possible D gene TRBD1, 6 bases. CDR3 size: 16 residues. V shed 1 base and J shed 8 bases, with 20 bases lying between them. Germline lookup yields CDR1 MNHEY and CDR2 SMNVEV (reference sequence).

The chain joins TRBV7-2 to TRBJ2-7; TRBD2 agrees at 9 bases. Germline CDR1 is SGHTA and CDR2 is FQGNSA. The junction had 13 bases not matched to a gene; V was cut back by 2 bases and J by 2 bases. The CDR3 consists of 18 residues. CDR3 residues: CASSLKGLAVLPTYEQYF. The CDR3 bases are TGTGCCAGCAGCTTAAAGGGACTAGCAGTCCTCCCCACCTACGAGCAGTACTTC.

The CDR3 DNA reads TGTGCCAGTAGAATCCGGGACACTGAAGCTTTCTTT. Residues: CASRIRDTEAFF. The rearrangement links TRBV28 to TRBJ1-1; D remains unclear. CDR3 length: 12 residues. The germline V gene has CDR1 MDHEN and CDR2 SYDVKM. Trimming shortened V by 9 bases and J by 3 bases, and 11 bases separated the two germline ends.

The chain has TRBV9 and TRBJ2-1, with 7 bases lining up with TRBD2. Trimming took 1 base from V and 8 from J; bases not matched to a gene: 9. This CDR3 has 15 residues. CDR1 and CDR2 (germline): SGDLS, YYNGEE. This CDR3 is CASSVTPGTTDEQFF. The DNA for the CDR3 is TGTGCCAGCAGCGTAACTCCCGGGACTACAGATGAGCAGTTCTTC.

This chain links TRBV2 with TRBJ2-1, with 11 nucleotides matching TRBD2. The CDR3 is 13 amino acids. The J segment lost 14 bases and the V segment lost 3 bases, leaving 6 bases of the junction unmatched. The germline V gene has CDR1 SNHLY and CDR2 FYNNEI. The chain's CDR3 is CASSEVLAGGKFF. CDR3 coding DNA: TGTGCCAGCAGTGAGGTATTAGCGGGGGGGAAGTTCTTC.

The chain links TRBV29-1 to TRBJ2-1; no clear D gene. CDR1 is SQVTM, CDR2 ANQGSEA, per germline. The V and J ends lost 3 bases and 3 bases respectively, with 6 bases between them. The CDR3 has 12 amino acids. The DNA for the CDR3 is TGCAGCGTTGATTGGAGCTACAATGAGCAGTTCTTC. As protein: CSVDWSYNEQFF.

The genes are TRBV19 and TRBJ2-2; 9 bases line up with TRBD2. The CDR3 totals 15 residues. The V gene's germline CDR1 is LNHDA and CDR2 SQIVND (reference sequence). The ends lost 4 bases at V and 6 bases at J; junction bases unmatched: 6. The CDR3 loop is CASSSGGALSGELFF. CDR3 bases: TGTGCCAGTAGTAGCGGGGGGGCATTATCCGGGGAGCTGTTTTTT.

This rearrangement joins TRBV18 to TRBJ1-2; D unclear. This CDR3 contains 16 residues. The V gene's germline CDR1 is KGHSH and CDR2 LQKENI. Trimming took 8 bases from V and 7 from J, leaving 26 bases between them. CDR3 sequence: CASTPPKVGSNSGYTF. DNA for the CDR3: TGTGCCAGCACTCCCCCGAAGGTGGGCAGTAATTCTGGCTACACCTTC.